This T cell receptor (beta chain) was captured by sequencing in a study of early stage breast cancer tumors (dated by TCRdb to between 2016 and 2019). Some background on the complete study: Of the 16 invasive breast tumors, eleven to twelve were found to be estrogen receptor-positive, progesterone receptor-positive and HER2-negative. About 65% of the 12 ER+/PR+/HER2- tumors were invasive ductal carcinomas, while the other four were invasive lobular carcinomas. On average, each sample got around 10-fold read coverage. A total of over 2 million templates, representing about 1.1 million unique clonotypes, were detected across all samples.

The study profiled bulk TCR beta-chain repertoires in matched peripheral blood, tumor and adjacent normal breast tissue taken from about 15 patients with early-stage breast cancer. Before surgery, roughly 5-10 mL of whole blood was collected in EDTA tubes and processed within 2 hours. Peripheral blood mononuclear cells were isolated by Ficoll-Paque centrifugation in SepMate-50 tubes. PBMCs were cryopreserved in aliquots of roughly 2 to 4.5 million cells in about 90% FBS with about 10% DMSO and kept in liquid nitrogen. The Qiagen AllPrep DNA/RNA Mini kit was used for genomic DNA extraction. CDR1 and CDR2 are read off the germline V gene as KGHSH and LQKENI. V and J are trimmed by 5 bases and 3 bases, and the gene matches miss 8 bases of the junction. The CDR3 goes from the cysteine to the phenylalanine over 15 residues. The CDR3 DNA has 45 bases and is translated from base 1. Remarks on this clone: The antigen it recognizes is unknown. No quality values exist for individual bases; no much larger clone is one base distant.

Each sample was amplified in two independent genomic DNA replicates, using approximately 0.5 ug for blood and around 1.6 ug for tumor or normal breast. Following the manufacturer's instructions, the ImmunoSeq Intro kit was used to carry out TCRB sequencing on genomic DNA. For absolute quantification, the roughly 32-cycle multiplex PCR included proprietary primers along with spike-in control sequences. Single-end 150-bp reads were used to sequence an 87-bp fragment spanning the CDR3 and the flanking V and J genes. Seven samples, each with two replicates, were multiplexed per lane of an Illumina MiSeq using version 3.0 chemistry. The paper's data handling went like this. The vendor's proprietary pipeline handled the raw data processing, merging both replicates into a single result for each sample. A clonotype was defined as productive rearrangements that share the same V-gene family, CDR3 amino acid sequence and J-gene segment. Clonality was computed as 1 minus the normalized Shannon entropy (Pielou evenness) of TCRB abundances. To estimate T cell density, the total number of templates was divided by the input cell count, which was inferred from how much DNA went in. Recon, run with its default parameters, was used to estimate overall repertoire diversity and clonality. A clonotype counted as tumor-enriched if its abundance in tumor exceeded 0.1% and was at least 32-fold higher than its abundance in normal breast. TCRdb limited this immuneACCESS table to in-frame rearrangements with V and J called. A share of clones is missing; checked studies link under half to unresolved V genes, and the rest is unexplained. V and J calls and clone size are as listed in that table; D and trimming were resolved from the DNA. The sample table records approximately 50,000 clones; about 83% of these occur just once. The ten largest clones add up to approximately 3.6% of the sample.

What the study reported, not specific to this receptor: Enriched TCRB sequences shared across patients were found to be mostly commonly generated sequences that were unlikely to play an important role in the tumor microenvironment. Sequencing bulk genomic DNA from unsorted cells could not capture chain pairing or functional markers like CD4, CD8 and FOXP3. Repertoires from blood and normal breast were more alike than repertoires from blood and tumor, and in about 90% of the 16 patients, comparing each tissue with blood separated tumor from normal. Because the cohort was small, analysis by tumor subtype was not possible. Compared with adjacent normal breast tissue, tumors had higher clonality and approximately 2.5-fold greater T cell density.

Source material: blood. The rearranged segments are TRBV18 and TRBJ2-7, with 9 central nucleotides matching TRBD1. This clonotype was sampled from a young adult with breast cancer. The CDR3 protein is CASSTTGGRVYEQYF. The DNA sequence is as follows: TGTGCCAGCTCAACGACAGGGGGGAGGGTCTACGAGCAGTACTTC.